This entry lists 29 T cell receptor beta chains sequenced from one sample in a study of Ad26.COV2.S vaccination and SARS-CoV-2 variants. Produced via immunoSEQ multiplex PCR; TCRdb's table is partial and in-frame only. The data show approximately 480,000 clones, with around 90% seen just once and roughly 13% held by the top ten. Treatment given: about 20 received Ad26.COV2.S at low or high dose, single or two shots; a few received placebo; per-sample allocation not given. Collection of samples fell on day 63 after the first vaccine or placebo injection. The starting material was peripheral blood, obtained in a trial of Ad26.COV2.S vaccine versus placebo. These receptor sequences come from a person aged 18 to 65 who received the Ad26.COV2.S COVID-19 vaccine or a placebo.

This chain links TRBV7-9 with TRBJ2-1, with D tentatively TRBD1 (6 bases). The CDR3 is made up of 13 amino acids. Trimming removed 5 bases at V and 9 bases at J, with 14 bases between. Per the germline V gene, CDR1 is SEHNR and CDR2 is FQNEAQ (reference sequence). CDR3 loop: CASSPSGQFEQFF. CDR3 DNA sequence: TGTGCCAGCAGCCCAAGCGGACAGTTTGAGCAGTTCTTC.

In this sample, this clone turned up once. This chain links TRBV25-1 with TRBJ2-7; D gene uncertain. V gave up 4 bases and J gave up 3 bases, with 4 bases separating them. The CDR3 loop spans 11 amino acids. Germline values: CDR1 MGHDK, CDR2 SYGVNS. CDR3 in amino acids: CASSAGYEQYF. The CDR3 DNA reads as TGTGCCAGCAGTGCCGGCTACGAGCAGTACTTC.

The J gene is TRBJ2-5, the V gene TRBV9, with D possibly matching TRBD1 (6 bases). V lost 0 bases to trimming and J lost 6 bases, with 12 bases between them. CDR1 SGDLS and CDR2 YYNGEE come from the germline V gene. The CDR3 covers 14 residues. CDR3 in DNA: TGTGCCAGCAGCGTAGGGCTAGGGGGACAGACCCAGTACTTC. The encoded protein is CASSVGLGGQTQYF.

This chain uses TRBV30 with TRBJ2-1, with 9 bases matching TRBD1. Germline CDR1 reads GTSNPN; CDR2 reads SVGIG (reference sequence). The length of the CDR3 is 20 residues. Trimming cost V 5 bases and J 0 bases; bases outside gene matches: 20. The CDR3 sequence: CAWGTLTGGRGRSSYNEQFF. CDR3 DNA sequence: TGTGCCTGGGGTACACTCACAGGGGGCCGCGGTAGGAGCTCCTACAATGAGCAGTTCTTC. Supplemented by reference TRBV30 and TRBJ2-1, the full variable domain reads SQTIHQWPATLVQPVGSPLSLECTVEGTSNPNLYWYRQAAGRGLQLLFYSVGIGQISSEVPQNLSASRPQDRQFILSSKKLLLSDSGFYLCAWGTLTGGRGRSSYNEQFFGPGTRLTVL.

This clone was counted a few times. The chain links TRBV3-1 (or the pseudogene TRBV3-2) to TRBJ1-2, with D possibly TRBD1 on 6 matching bases. The V end lost 4 bases, the J end lost 8 bases, and 20 bases lay between the germline ends. The CDR3 has 15 amino acids. The germline gives CDR1 LGHDT, CDR2 YNNKEL (reference sequence). The CDR3 nucleotides are TGTGCCAGCAGCCCTTACCGCCGGGACATGGGGGGCTACACCTTC. Translated: CASSPYRRDMGGYTF.

CDR3 residues: CAWTAGQETQYF. In nucleotides, the CDR3 is TGTGCCTGGACCGCGGGCCAAGAGACCCAGTACTTC. The V call is TRBV30, the J call TRBJ2-5; D perhaps matches TRBD2 (5 bases). Germline V gene lookup returns CDR1 GTSNPN and CDR2 SVGIG (reference sequence). V was cut by 4 bases and J by 1 base, with 7 bases left in between. The CDR3 spans 12 residues.

This sequence joins TRBV2 and TRBJ2-7; D possibly corresponds to TRBD1 (6 bases). V was clipped by 7 bases and J by 3 bases, with 13 bases between them. Germline V gene sequence: CDR1 SNHLY, CDR2 FYNNEI. The CDR3 length is 13 residues. The CDR3 DNA reads TGTGCCAGCATCCGGGACATAGACTACGAGCAGTACTTC. As protein: CASIRDIDYEQYF.

V gene TRBV10-3 combines with J gene TRBJ2-3, with D possibly being TRBD2 (5 bases). Germline V lookup: CDR1 ENHRY, CDR2 SYGVKD. CDR3 length equals 12 residues. V was shortened by 9 bases and J by 8 bases, with 15 bases between the two germline ends. The CDR3 DNA reads as TGTGCCATTGAGGGCCGCAGTGGTACGCAGTATTTT. This sequence encodes CAIEGRSGTQYF.

The rearrangement links TRBV9 to TRBJ2-5; D unclear. Germline V gives CDR1 SGDLS, CDR2 YYNGEE. With 0 bases removed from V and 5 bases from J, the gap between germline ends came to 11 bases. The CDR3 consists of 14 residues. The CDR3 region has the DNA TGTGCCAGCAGCGTAGAACCGCTCTGGGAGACCCAGTACTTC. It translates to CASSVEPLWETQYF.

The chain carries TRBV7-3 and TRBJ2-5; perhaps TRBD2 as D (6 bases). Germline V gives CDR1 SGHTA, CDR2 FQGTGA. Trimming pared 1 base from V and 4 bases from J, leaving 13 bases between. This CDR3 spans 15 amino acids. Here the CDR3 DNA reads TGTGCCAGCAGCTTAATGGGGCTAGCGAGAGAGACCCAGTACTTC. This translates into CASSLMGLARETQYF.

The rearrangement uses TRBV9 and TRBJ1-2; D is possibly TRBD1 (5 bases). CDR1 and CDR2 (germline): SGDLS, YYNGEE. Trimming stripped 3 bases from V and 0 bases from J, with 12 bases between. The CDR3 sequence is 15 residues long. CDR3: CASSGTGRANYGYTF. Written as DNA, the CDR3 is TGTGCCAGCAGCGGCACAGGACGGGCTAACTATGGCTACACCTTC.

The rearrangement links TRBV2 to TRBJ1-2; D unclear. The ends were cut back, 0 bases at V and 8 bases at J, with 7 bases in the middle. Germline loops: CDR1 SNHLY, CDR2 FYNNEI. CDR3 length: 12 amino acids. The CDR3 nucleotides read TGTGCCAGCAGTGAAGCTAGGAGGGGCTACACCTTC. Translation gives CASSEARRGYTF.

The V call is TRBV19, the J call TRBJ2-7; TRBD2 might be the D (6 bases). Germline lookup yields CDR1 LNHDA and CDR2 SQIVND (reference sequence). V lost 3 bases and J lost 6, with 9 bases in between. This CDR3 comprises 12 residues. This CDR3 is CASSMEGREQYF. CDR3 nucleotides: TGTGCCAGTAGTATGGAGGGCCGCGAGCAGTACTTC. The full variable domain, its missing parts supplied by reference TRBV19 and TRBJ2-7, is DGGITQSPKYLFRKEGQNVTLSCEQNLNHDAMYWYRQDPGQGLRLIYYSQIVNDFQKGDIAEGYSVSREKKESFPLTVTSAQKNPTAFYLCASSMEGREQYFGPGTRLTVT.

V gene TRBV15 combines with J gene TRBJ1-1; 9 bases align to TRBD1. The CDR3 length is 14 residues. V lost 5 bases, J lost 3 bases, and 4 bases stayed unmatched. Germline CDR1 and CDR2: LNHNV and YYDKDF (reference sequence). The CDR3: CATSRTGGYTEAFF. In nucleotides, the CDR3 is TGTGCCACCAGCCGCACAGGGGGCTACACTGAAGCTTTCTTT.

In DNA, the CDR3 is TGTGCCACTACGTACAGGGTGGCCGGGGAGCTGTTTTTT. Its translation is CATTYRVAGELFF. The chain has TRBV19 and TRBJ2-2; tentatively, D is TRBD1 (6 bases). V lost 10 bases and J lost 6, with 15 bases in between. Looked up from germline, CDR1 is LNHDA and CDR2 is SQIVND (reference sequence). The CDR3 extends over 13 amino acids. Full variable domain (remainder filled in from reference TRBV19 and TRBJ2-2): DGGITQSPKYLFRKEGQNVTLSCEQNLNHDAMYWYRQDPGQGLRLIYYSQIVNDFQKGDIAEGYSVSREKKESFPLTVTSAQKNPTAFYLCATTYRVAGELFFGEGSRLTVL.

V gene TRBV28 combines with J gene TRBJ1-4; TRBD1 matches 7 bases. Trimming at V came to 4 bases and at J to 8 bases, leaving 13 bases not matched to a gene. The CDR3 contains 16 residues. The V gene's germline CDR1 is MDHEN and CDR2 SYDVKM. CDR3 sequence: CASSSPQQGIREKLFF. DNA for the CDR3: TGTGCCAGCAGTTCACCCCAACAGGGGATCAGGGAAAAACTGTTTTTT. The entire variable domain, with the rest obtained from reference TRBV28 and TRBJ1-4, is as follows: DVKVTQSSRYLVKRTGEKVFLECVQDMDHENMFWYRQDPGLGLRLIYFSYDVKMKEKGDIPEGYSVSREKKERFSLILESASTNQTSMYLCASSSPQQGIREKLFFGSGTQLSVL.

The chain joins TRBV2 to TRBJ1-1, with TRBD1 as a possible D gene (5 bases). This CDR3 region has 11 residues. Deletions cut 7 bases from V and 5 bases from J, with 8 bases between. CDR1 and CDR2 from the germline V gene are SNHLY and FYNNEI. Written as DNA, the CDR3 is TGTGCCAGCACAGGGTATACTGAAGCTTTCTTT. Its translation: CASTGYTEAFF.

The V gene is TRBV7-3, the J gene TRBJ2-1; D is perhaps TRBD2 (6 bases). CDR1 SGHTA and CDR2 FQGTGA come from the germline V gene. V lost 6 bases and J 5 bases, leaving 11 bases between the germline ends. This CDR3 comprises 13 residues. Written as DNA, the CDR3 is TGTGCCAGCAGGGGACTCAACAACAATGAGCAGTTCTTC. Translating gives CASRGLNNNEQFF.

This chain uses TRBV15 with TRBJ2-5; D gene unclear. V lost 0 bases to trimming and J lost 5 bases, with 13 bases between them. The germline V gene has CDR1 LNHNV and CDR2 YYDKDF (reference sequence). The length of the CDR3 is 15 residues. CDR3: CATSRDLKLLETQYF. DNA of the CDR3: TGTGCCACCAGCAGAGATCTTAAGTTATTGGAGACCCAGTACTTC. The complete variable domain, with remaining parts taken from reference TRBV15 and TRBJ2-5, reads DAMVIQNPRYQVTQFGKPVTLSCSQTLNHNVMYWYQQKSSQAPKLLFHYYDKDFNNEADTPDNFQSRRPNTSFCFLDIRSPGLGDTAMYLCATSRDLKLLETQYFGPGTRLLVL.

CDR3 amino acids: CASSQSSGNEQFF. DNA for the CDR3: TGCGCCAGCAGCCAATCTAGCGGCAATGAGCAGTTCTTC. The chain links TRBV4-1 to TRBJ2-1, with TRBD2 matching 7 bases. CDR3 size: 13 residues. Germline loops: CDR1 MGHRA, CDR2 YSYEKL. With V trimmed by 2 bases and J by 6 bases, 1 base remained unmatched.

The genes are TRBV4-2 and TRBJ2-1; the D gene is possibly TRBD1 (6 bases). There are 12 residues in the CDR3. Germline CDR1 LGHNA, CDR2 YNFKEQ. Trimming shortened V by 3 bases and J by 15 bases, and 15 bases separated the two germline ends. The CDR3: CASSHEGDVPFF. CDR3 coding DNA: TGTGCCAGCAGCCACGAGGGGGACGTCCCGTTCTTC.

V and J are TRBV29-1 and TRBJ1-1; weak D call: TRBD1 (6 bases). This CDR3 spans 14 amino acids. The germline CDR1 and CDR2 sequences are SQVTM and ANQGSEA. The V end was cut by 7 bases, the J end by 2 bases, with 17 bases between. In DNA, the CDR3 is TGCAGCGCAAACCGGGACACAGGTAACACTGAAGCTTTCTTT. Amino acids: CSANRDTGNTEAFF.

The V call is TRBV6-1, the J call TRBJ1-2; D ambiguous. Germline CDR1 and CDR2: MNHNS and SASEGT. V shed 3 bases and J shed 8 bases, with 13 bases lying between them. This CDR3 has 13 residues. The CDR3 here is CASSDGLVGGYTF. DNA for the CDR3: TGTGCCAGCAGTGACGGACTGGTGGGAGGCTACACCTTC.

The rearrangement joins TRBV3-1 (or the pseudogene TRBV3-2) to TRBJ1-2; D is unresolved. CDR1 LGHDT and CDR2 YNNKEL come from the germline V gene (reference sequence). The CDR3 is 13 amino acids. V lost 1 base and J lost 7, with 10 bases in between. DNA of the CDR3: TGTGCCAGCAGCCAAGGAATCGGAGTTGGCTACACCTTC. This encodes CASSQGIGVGYTF.

V is TRBV7-9 and J is TRBJ1-1; 7 bases line up with TRBD1. The V gene's germline CDR1 is SEHNR and CDR2 FQNEAQ (reference sequence). V was clipped by 5 bases and J by 1 base; unmatched bases: 4. This CDR3 is built from 14 residues. CDR3 DNA sequence: TGTGCCAGCAGCCCGGGACAGAAGAACACTGAAGCTTTCTTT. Translating it yields CASSPGQKNTEAFF.

DNA for the CDR3: TGTGCCAGCTCCGGGACAGGTGGAAACAATGAGCAGTTCTTC. Its translation is CASSGTGGNNEQFF. The chain has TRBV11-2 and TRBJ2-1; 8 bases agree with TRBD1. The CDR3 extends over 14 amino acids. CDR1 is SGHAT, CDR2 FQNNGV, per germline. J lost 5 bases, V lost 8 bases, and 8 bases had no gene match.

This clone came up a few times. CDR3 in DNA: TGTGCCAGTCAAGTCCAGGGACCAGATACGCAGTATTTT. Translation: CASQVQGPDTQYF. V is TRBV5-6 and J is TRBJ2-3; D is perhaps TRBD1 or TRBD2 (5 bases each). The CDR3 consists of 13 residues. Germline values: CDR1 SGHDT, CDR2 YYEEEE. V lost 8 bases, J lost 4 bases, and 14 bases lay in between. Variable domain in full (rest from reference TRBV5-6 and TRBJ2-3): DAGVTQSPTHLIKTRGQQVTLRCSPKSGHDTVSWYQQALGQGPQFIFQYYEEEERQRGNFPDRFSGHQFPNYSSELNVNALLLGDSALYLCASQVQGPDTQYFGPGTRLTVL.

V is TRBV6-5 and J is TRBJ1-2, with D unclear. Trimming removed 4 bases from V and 7 bases from J, with 19 bases in between. Germline V CDR1 and CDR2: MNHEY, SVGAGI. The CDR3 is 15 amino acids. CDR3 sequence (DNA): TGTGCCAGCAGTTTCTTTCCTTCAGAATCGGGTGGCTACACCTTC. This gives the protein CASSFFPSESGGYTF.

The rearrangement links TRBV5-1 to TRBJ1-1; 7 bases align to TRBD1. The germline CDR1 and CDR2 sequences are SGHRS and YFSETQ. J was trimmed by 4 bases and V by 6 bases; bases with no gene match: 9. CDR3 length equals 14 residues. The CDR3 DNA reads as TGCGCCAGCACTGCAGGGGGAGCGCGCACTGAAGCTTTCTTT. This codes for CASTAGGARTEAFF.